The 22 T cell receptor beta chains presented below share a single source sample, sequenced in a study of blood T cell repertoires in COVID-19. The assay was immunoSEQ multiplex PCR, and TCRdb's table has in-frame clones only and misses some. The sample carries approximately 210,000 clones, around 80% recorded once. The source material was peripheral blood. Receptor source: a woman in her forties with acute or convalescent COVID-19.

The chain joins TRBV12-3 or TRBV12-4 to TRBJ1-2; no clear D gene. This CDR3 is built from 13 residues. The V end lost 5 bases, the J end lost 8 bases, and 15 bases lay between the germline ends. The CDR3 spells CASSAGPIIGYTF. CDR3 DNA: TGTGCCAGCAGTGCGGGTCCAATCATCGGCTACACCTTC.

V usage is TRBV30 and J usage is TRBJ1-1, with D possibly TRBD1 on 6 matching bases. The CDR3 is made up of 13 amino acids. Germline V gene sequence: CDR1 GTSNPN, CDR2 SVGIG (reference sequence). Trimming shortened V by 4 bases and J by 1 base, and 10 bases separated the two germline ends. The CDR3 coding sequence is TGTGCCTGGACAAACAGGGCGAACACTGAAGCTTTCTTT. Its translation: CAWTNRANTEAFF.

The V gene is TRBV9, the J gene TRBJ1-3; no definite D call. This CDR3 contains 16 residues. From germline, CDR1 is SGDLS and CDR2 YYNGEE. The ends were cut back, 3 bases at V and 0 bases at J, with 13 bases in the middle. For the CDR3, the DNA is TGTGCCAGCAGCGACCCGGGAGGATACTCTGGAAACACCATATATTTT. It translates to CASSDPGGYSGNTIYF. The whole variable domain, filled in from reference TRBV9 and TRBJ1-3, reads DSGVTQTPKHLITATGQRVTLRCSPRSGDLSVYWYQQSLDQGLQFLIQYYNGEERAKGNILERFSAQQFPDLHSELNLSSLELGDSALYFCASSDPGGYSGNTIYFGEGSWLTVV.

This chain joins TRBV6-5 and TRBJ2-7, with 8 bases lining up with TRBD2. V shed 7 bases, J shed 2 bases, and the junction held 4 bases outside the gene matches. CDR3 length: 13 residues. Germline CDR1 MNHEY, CDR2 SVGAGI. In DNA, the CDR3 is TGTGCCAGCAAAACTAGCGGAACCTACGAGCAGTACTTC. Translation gives CASKTSGTYEQYF.

The chain links TRBV21-1 to TRBJ1-6; TRBD1, the table's D call, was not compared with the DNA. TRBV21-1 is flagged as a pseudogene. CDR3 size: 15 residues. The CDR3 spells CASRNRGQGNSPLHF. The DNA of the CDR3 is TGTGCCAGCAGAAACAGGGGGCAGGGTAATTCACCCCTCCACTTT.

This clone was detected only a few times. This chain connects TRBV7-9 to TRBJ1-2, with D unresolved. This CDR3 spans 15 amino acids. CDR1 SEHNR and CDR2 FQNEAQ come from the germline V gene (reference sequence). V was shortened by 4 bases and J by 7 bases, with 19 bases between the two germline ends. CDR3 coding DNA: TGTGCCAGCAGCTCTTCGCTGTCGGGTCTTGCTGGCTACACCTTC. Translation gives CASSSSLSGLAGYTF.

The J gene is TRBJ2-3, the V gene TRBV11-3; 10 nucleotides line up with TRBD2. In germline, CDR1 is SGHNT, CDR2 YENEEA. This CDR3 contains 16 residues. V dropped 4 bases and J dropped 3; count of bases not matched to a gene: 7. For the CDR3, the DNA is TGTGCCAGCAGCTCCTCTAGCGGGAGTCTTACAGATACGCAGTATTTT. Amino acids: CASSSSSGSLTDTQYF.

The V and J genes are TRBV11-2 and TRBJ2-1; maybe TRBD2 (6 bases). Trimming removed 5 bases from V and 0 bases from J, with 20 bases in between. Looked up from germline, CDR1 is SGHAT and CDR2 is FQNNGV. This CDR3 spans 18 amino acids. The CDR3 is CASSRTLLAPSSYNEQFF. In nucleotides, the CDR3 is TGTGCCAGCAGCCGGACCCTCCTAGCGCCGAGCTCCTACAATGAGCAGTTCTTC.

V gene TRBV21-1 combines with J gene TRBJ2-1; the DNA was not used to check the table's D call, TRBD2. TRBV21-1 is shown as a pseudogene. This CDR3 is 15 amino acids long. The CDR3 DNA reads as TGTGCCAGCAGCTACCGACTAGCGGGGCTCAATGAGCAGTTCTTC. It is translated as CASSYRLAGLNEQFF.

The chain recombines TRBV12-3 or TRBV12-4 with TRBJ2-7; the match to TRBD2 covers 7 bases. The CDR3 is made up of 12 amino acids. The trim removed 0 bases at V and 9 bases at J, leaving 2 bases unmatched. CDR3 sequence (DNA): TGTGCCAGCAGTTTAGCCCCGGGAGGGCAGTACTTC. It translates to CASSLAPGGQYF.

V usage is TRBV11-1 and J usage is TRBJ2-1, with D tentatively TRBD2 (7 bases). The V gene's germline CDR1 is SGHAT and CDR2 FQDESV (reference sequence). The CDR3 length is 15 residues. Trimming shortened V by 1 base and J by 8 bases, and 15 bases separated the two germline ends. In DNA, the CDR3 is TGTGCCAGCAGCTTAGTAAGGGGGGGGACCCATGAGCAGTTCTTC. This encodes CASSLVRGGTHEQFF. Supplemented by reference TRBV11-1 and TRBJ2-1, the full variable domain reads EAEVAQSPRYKITEKSQAVAFWCDPISGHATLYWYRQILGQGPELLVQFQDESVVDDSQLPKDRFSAERLKGVDSTLKIQPAELGDSAMYLCASSLVRGGTHEQFFGPGTRLTVL.

The chain recombines TRBV6-5 with TRBJ1-6, with 9 positions matching TRBD1. Trimming cost V 6 bases and J 6 bases; bases outside gene matches: 3. Germline V gives CDR1 MNHEY, CDR2 SVGAGI. The CDR3 has 14 amino acids. Here the CDR3 reads CASRGTGINSPLHF. CDR3 DNA: TGTGCCAGCAGGGGGACAGGGATTAATTCACCCCTCCACTTT.

The rearrangement links TRBV18 to TRBJ2-1; TRBD2 agrees at 8 bases. The germline gives CDR1 KGHSH, CDR2 LQKENI. The CDR3 sequence is 14 residues long. Germline trimming cut 6 bases from V and 10 bases from J; bases unmatched to any gene: 11. The CDR3 region has the DNA TGTGCCAGCTCCCCGACCGGGACTAGTCCCGAGCAGTTCTTC. It is translated as CASSPTGTSPEQFF.

V gene TRBV3-1 (or the pseudogene TRBV3-2) combines with J gene TRBJ1-2; D is unclear. Germline V gives CDR1 LGHDT, CDR2 YNNKEL (reference sequence). V was cut by 2 bases and J by 6 bases, with 13 bases left in between. The CDR3 consists of 14 residues. For the CDR3, the DNA is TGTGCCAGCAGCCAACTCACAGAGTTCGATGGCTACACCTTC. This codes for CASSQLTEFDGYTF.

V and J are TRBV4-1 and TRBJ2-7; 10 bases map to TRBD1. There are 17 residues in the CDR3. Losses at the gene ends were 3 bases for V and 3 bases for J; bases not matched to a gene: 11. Germline V lookup: CDR1 MGHRA, CDR2 YSYEKL. CDR3 protein: CASSQGSGDRGRYEQYF. CDR3 in DNA: TGCGCCAGCAGCCAGGGCAGCGGGGACAGGGGACGCTACGAGCAGTACTTC.

V gene TRBV19 combines with J gene TRBJ1-2, with D perhaps matching TRBD1 (5 bases). The CDR3 is made up of 15 amino acids. Trimming stripped 0 bases from V and 4 bases from J, with 12 bases between. Germline values: CDR1 LNHDA, CDR2 SQIVND (reference sequence). The CDR3 here is CASSIDFRAGYGYTF. The CDR3 bases are TGTGCCAGTAGTATAGATTTCAGGGCCGGCTATGGCTACACCTTC.

The chain joins TRBV7-2 to TRBJ2-2, with 9 bases identical to TRBD2. CDR1 is SGHTA, CDR2 FQGNSA, per germline. J lost 4 bases, V lost 5 bases, and 14 bases had no gene match. There are 18 residues in the CDR3. The CDR3 here is CASSPRLAGKGSTGELFF. The CDR3 bases are TGTGCCAGCAGCCCCCGCCTAGCGGGAAAAGGGAGCACCGGGGAGCTGTTTTTT.

This clone was observed at least ten times. This chain uses TRBV6-5 with TRBJ1-4; 8 bases map to TRBD1. V gave up 6 bases and J gave up 10 bases; unmatched junction bases: 13. Germline CDR1 and CDR2: MNHEY and SVGAGI. The length of the CDR3 is 15 residues. The CDR3 sequence: CASSPTGQAVVKLFF. In DNA form, the CDR3 reads TGTGCCAGCAGCCCAACGGGACAGGCGGTCGTAAAACTGTTTTTT.

This clone appeared once. This chain links TRBV27 with TRBJ1-1, with 7 bases matching TRBD1. Germline V gene sequence: CDR1 MNHEY, CDR2 SMNVEV (reference sequence). The CDR3 spans 16 residues. Germline trimming cut 8 bases from V and 0 bases from J; bases unmatched to any gene: 12. The CDR3 loop reads CASHSTRGTMNTEAFF. The DNA for the CDR3 is TGTGCCAGCCACTCGACCAGGGGGACCATGAACACTGAAGCTTTCTTT.

The chain links TRBV7-2 to TRBJ1-5; 9 nucleotides align to TRBD1. The V gene's germline CDR1 is SGHTA and CDR2 FQGNSA. V shed 5 bases and J 6 bases; nucleotides not matched to a gene: 8. CDR3 length equals 15 residues. This CDR3 reads CASSIRQGEGQPQHF. Here the CDR3 DNA reads TGTGCCAGCAGCATACGACAGGGGGAGGGTCAGCCCCAGCATTTT.

The chain has TRBV24-1 and TRBJ1-1; the D gene is possibly TRBD1 (6 bases). Germline V gene lookup returns CDR1 KGHDR and CDR2 SFDVKD. Deletions cut 2 bases from V and 5 bases from J, with 11 bases between. The CDR3 sequence is 14 residues long. The DNA of the CDR3 is TGTGCCACCAGTGATTCCCAGGGGATTACTGAAGCTTTCTTT. Amino acids: CATSDSQGITEAFF.

The gene calls are TRBV3-1 (or the pseudogene TRBV3-2) and TRBJ2-7; 14 bases are shared with TRBD2. The J segment lost 4 bases and the V segment lost 6 bases, leaving 14 bases of the junction unmatched. This CDR3 has 18 residues. Germline V CDR1 and CDR2: LGHDT, YNNKEL (reference sequence). The CDR3 loop is CASSPQVPGLAGVYEQYF. DNA for the CDR3: TGTGCCAGCAGTCCTCAAGTCCCGGGACTAGCGGGGGTTTACGAGCAGTACTTC.